This is a list of T cell receptor beta chains from one sample in a study of T cell repertoires in cytomegalovirus infection. TCRdb redid the calling of the reads with MiXCR, one entry per CDR3 protein. Of approximately 730,000 distinct CDR3 sequences listed, 25% to 35% are singletons. These receptors lack a known antigen. The sample in question was cultured CD8+ T cells from PBMCs, obtained from culture after CMV antigen stimulation. These receptors came from a human donor in good health (CMV status not recorded). Some clones in this sample may be carry-over from other donors' samples. The CDR3 runs from the conserved cysteine through the conserved F or W. A D gene is named only where the DNA matches it firmly. Size tells how often a clone was seen (once, few, many) or the class of an expanded clone, and some rows leave it out.

TRBJ2-5,.,.,TRBV12-3/TRBV12-4,TGTGCCAGCAGCCCCGGTTGGGGATTACAAGAGACCCAGTACTTC,CASSPGWGLQETQYF
TRBJ2-2,.,TRBD2,TRBV5-4,TGTGCCAGCAGCCCCTCGGGGGGGGGGCAAAGCGGGGAGCTGTTTTTT,CASSPSGGGQSGELFF
TRBJ2-1,many,.,TRBV7-8,TGTGCCAGCAGCTTACACTTCAGCTTTTACAATGAGCAGTTCTTC,CASSLHFSFYNEQFF
TRBJ1-4,few,.,TRBV19,TGTGCCAGTAGGAGGAATGACCTTGAAAAACTGTTTTTT,CASRRNDLEKLFF
TRBJ2-1,.,.,TRBV5-6,TGTGCCAGCAGCCCGGGCCATTCCTACAATGAGCTGTTCTTC,CASSPGHSYNELFF
TRBJ2-1,.,.,TRBV27,TGTGCCAGCAGTTTTGATCCAGTCAATGAGCAGTTCTTC,CASSFDPVNEQFF
TRBJ1-1,few,.,TRBV20-1,TGCAGTGCTAGAGATCGGGGGCACACTGAAGCTTTCTTT,CSARDRGHTEAFF
TRBJ2-7,.,.,TRBV7-6,TGTGCCAGCAGCTTAGCGCGTCAGGACTACGAGCAGTACTTC,CASSLARQDYEQYF
TRBJ2-7,.,TRBD1,TRBV10-3,TGTGCCACCGAGGGACAGGGAGTCTACGAGCAGTACTTC,CATEGQGVYEQYF
TRBJ1-4,.,.,TRBV12-3/TRBV12-4,TGTGCCAGCAGTGCTAATGAAAAACTGTTTTTT,CASSANEKLFF
TRBJ1-2,few,TRBD1,TRBV20-1,TGCAGTGCGAAAGTAACAGGGGACTACTATGGCTACACCTTC,CSAKVTGDYYGYTF
TRBJ2-2,.,.,TRBV12-3/TRBV12-4,TGTGCCAGCACTGGACCGACCGGGGAGCTGTTTTTT,CASTGPTGELFF
TRBJ2-4,few,.,TRBV7-9,TGTGCCAGCAGCGCAGACACCTTAGCCAAAAACATTCAGTACTTC,CASSADTLAKNIQYF
TRBJ2-1,few,.,TRBV4-1,TGCGCCAGCAGCCAAGAATTTAGCTCCTACAATGAGCAGTTCTTC,CASSQEFSSYNEQFF
TRBJ2-7,few,.,TRBV10-2,TGCGCCAGCAGTGAGTCTCTGGGGCGGAGCTCCTACGAGCAGTACTTC,CASSESLGRSSYEQYF
TRBJ1-1,.,.,TRBV4-1,TGCGCCAGCAGCCAAGAACTCAGTTGGAACACTGAAGCTTTCTTT,CASSQELSWNTEAFF
TRBJ1-5,.,.,TRBV20-1,TGCAGTGCTAGGGAGCGGGGCAGGGGTGGCAATCAGCCCCAGCATTTT,CSARERGRGGNQPQHF
TRBJ2-1,.,.,TRBV15,TGTGCCACCAGCAGGACATCTGAGCAGTTCTTC,CATSRTSEQFF
TRBJ2-5,few,.,TRBV12-3/TRBV12-4,TGTGCCAGCAGTCGGTCGGGGGAGAAAAAGACCCAGTACTTC,CASSRSGEKKTQYF
TRBJ2-1,few,TRBD1,TRBV27,TGTGCCAGCACACCAGGGACAGTGGATGAGGATGAGCAGTTCTTC,CASTPGTVDEDEQFF
TRBJ2-1,many,.,TRBV12-3/TRBV12-4,TGTGCCAGCAGCGGCAGGAGCCATGAGCAGTTCTTC,CASSGRSHEQFF
TRBJ1-6,.,.,TRBV14,TGTGCCAGCAGCCACAGGGGTTTGGATTCACCCCTCCACTTT,CASSHRGLDSPLHF
TRBJ1-1,.,TRBD1,TRBV6-5,TGTGCCAGCAGTTTCGAGGACAGGGCGGGTGACACTGAAGCTTTCTTT,CASSFEDRAGDTEAFF
TRBJ2-1,many,.,TRBV7-2,TGTGCCAGCAGCCCTGACCAGGGTGGATACAATGAGCAGTTCTTC,CASSPDQGGYNEQFF
TRBJ2-7,.,.,TRBV18,TGTGCCAGCTCACGGGGGGACGGGATCTCCTACGAGCAGTACTTC,CASSRGDGISYEQYF
TRBJ2-5,many,TRBD2,TRBV12-5,TGTGCTAGTGGTGTTCTAGCGGGGGCCGAACCCCAGTACTTC,CASGVLAGAEPQYF
TRBJ1-1,few,.,TRBV7-2,TGTGCCAGCAGCTTACCCTGGACAGACATGAACACTGAAGCTTTCTTT,CASSLPWTDMNTEAFF
TRBJ2-3,many,TRBD2,TRBV12-3/TRBV12-4,TGTGCCACCGGGGGCGGGGGGGCCCCAGATACGCAGTATTTT,CATGGGGAPDTQYF
TRBJ1-1,.,.,TRBV6-5,TGTGCCAGCAGCCCCCCTGGACAGGAAGCTTTCTTT,CASSPPGQEAFF
TRBJ1-6,many,.,TRBV12-3/TRBV12-4,TGTGCCAGCAGTTTGGGGGCCTATAATTCACCCCTCCACTTT,CASSLGAYNSPLHF
TRBJ2-1,.,TRBD2,TRBV12-3/TRBV12-4,TGTGCCAGCAGACCTGGGACTAGCGGGGCCAGCTCCTACAATGAGCAGTTCTTC,CASRPGTSGASSYNEQFF
TRBJ1-2,few,TRBD1,TRBV20-1,TGCAGTGCTATCAGGACAGGGGGCTACACCTTC,CSAIRTGGYTF
TRBJ1-5,few,.,TRBV7-9,TGTGCCAGCAGCTTAGAGGGTTATGCTCGGACAGATCAGCCCCAGCATTTT,CASSLEGYARTDQPQHF
TRBJ1-1,.,.,TRBV19,TGTGCCAGTAGTATCAGGATACACTCGAACACTGAAGCTTTCTTT,CASSIRIHSNTEAFF
TRBJ2-7,.,TRBD2,TRBV4-2,TGTGCCAGCAGCCCCTCGGGACTAGCGGGGGGGTCCTACGAGCAGTACTTC,CASSPSGLAGGSYEQYF
TRBJ1-1,.,TRBD1,TRBV2,TGTGCCAGCAGCTCCGACAGGGGGAACACTGAAGCTTTCTTT,CASSSDRGNTEAFF
TRBJ2-2,.,.,TRBV24-1,TGTGCCAGTGGGCTTGGGGCTTGGACCGGGGAGCTGTTTTTT,CASGLGAWTGELFF
TRBJ2-1,.,TRBD2,TRBV27,TGTGCCAGCAGTTATGGCGGGGGGGCGATCAATGAGCAGTTCTTC,CASSYGGGAINEQFF
TRBJ2-3,.,TRBD2,TRBV9,TGTGCCAGCAGCTTAAGAGGACTAGCGGCCACAGATACGCAGTATTTT,CASSLRGLAATDTQYF
TRBJ2-1,few,TRBD1,TRBV15,TGTGCCGCCCAGGGGGCCGTTTACAATGAGCAGTTCTTC,CAAQGAVYNEQFF
TRBJ1-1,.,.,TRBV4-3,TGCGCCAGCAGCAAAGCCAGGGTAGGTTCTCCTGAAGCTTTCTTT,CASSKARVGSPEAFF